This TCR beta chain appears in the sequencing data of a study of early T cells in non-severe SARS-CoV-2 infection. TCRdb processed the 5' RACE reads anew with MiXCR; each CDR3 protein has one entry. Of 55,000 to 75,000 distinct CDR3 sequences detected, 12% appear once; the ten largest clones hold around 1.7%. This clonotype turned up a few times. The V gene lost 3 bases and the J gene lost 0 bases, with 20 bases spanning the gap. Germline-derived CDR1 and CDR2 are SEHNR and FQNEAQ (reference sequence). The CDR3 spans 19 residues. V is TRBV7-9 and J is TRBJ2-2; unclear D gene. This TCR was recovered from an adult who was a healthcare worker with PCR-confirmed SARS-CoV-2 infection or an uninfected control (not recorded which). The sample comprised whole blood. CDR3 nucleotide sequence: TGTGCCAGCAGCTTGAAATTATTGGCCTCCACACCGAACACCGGGGAGCTGTTTTTT. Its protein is CASSLKLLASTPNTGELFF.